This TCR beta chain was sequenced during a study of T cells in localized non-small cell lung cancer. Study results and limitations: Across samples, adjacent lung featured a median 57 of the top 100 tumor clones. In uninvolved adjacent lung, T cell clonality reached its highest value, exceeding tumor.

Libraries were prepared by immunoSEQ multiplex PCR; TCRdb keeps only in-frame clonotypes and omits some of them. The table has some 4,000 clones, about 37% seen once. This CDR3 contains 17 residues. V lost 0 bases to trimming and J lost 5 bases; unmatched junction nucleotides: 11. Germline-derived CDR1 and CDR2 are WSHSY and SAAADI. As concerns this clone: Its antigen is undetermined.

The TCR comes from a woman aged 40 to 75 with stage I lung adenocarcinoma. The chain recombines TRBV10-2 with TRBJ2-7; 9 bases are a match to TRBD1. Material: lung tumor tissue, obtained before any cancer treatment. CDR3 in DNA: TGCGCCAGCAGTGAGTCAGTTATTAGGACAGGGGCTAACGAGCAGTACTTC. This sequence encodes CASSESVIRTGANEQYF.